Included here is one TCR beta chain sequence, with context. Its cognate antigen is unknown. The same CDR3 also results from other DNA sequences found in this sample. CDR3 length equals 13 residues. Germline V lookup: CDR1 MNHEY, CDR2 SVGAGI. Trimming removed 6 bases from V and 7 bases from J, with 15 bases in between. The PCR was carried out with 60 Vbeta primers and 13 Jbeta primers. Generated by immunoSEQ multiplex PCR, the TCRdb table keeps only in-frame clones and is missing some. The sample holds fewer than 200,000 clones, 65% to 85% seen once. This sample was taken from a study of cytomegalovirus exposure and HLA in healthy donors. The wider study: HLA-typed donors were the source of around 85 million unique TCRs held in an early data release. Findings of the study overall: In a later analysis, the majority of CMV-associated beta chains seemingly showed HLA restriction. Roughly even sequencing depth across donors was the assumption behind the presence/absence analyses.

This chain links TRBV6-5 with TRBJ1-2; D uncertain. Source material: PBMCs. The sequence was obtained from a man aged 40-49 years in good health and CMV-seropositive. CDR3 amino acids: CASSYEAAGGYTF. CDR3 in DNA: TGTGCCAGCAGCTACGAGGCAGCTGGTGGCTACACCTTC.